Sequencing of this T cell receptor (beta chain) was carried out in a study of shared clonotypes between healthy human individuals. About the research overall: The cohort comprised a couple of women and a few men. Their ages spanned 18 to 49 years. Study findings and constraints: Clonotype sharing across donors was expected to vary with sequencing depth.

Points on this clone: The antigen remains unidentified.

Trimming at V came to 4 bases and at J to 1 base, leaving 8 bases not matched to a gene. Germline loops: CDR1 SGHNT, CDR2 YENEEA. The CDR3 extends over 16 amino acids. Unsorted PBMC contributed approximately 300 ng DNA, roughly 30,000 T cell genomes, to each replicate PCR. Spread over ten immunoSEQ deep assay plates, unsorted PBMC DNA underwent sequencing. Repertoires were generated with immunoSEQ multiplex PCR, while TCRdb's copy carries only in-frame clones and drops some. The sample shows hundreds of thousands of clones, roughly 79% of them seen only once. Sequencing was done on a sample of PBMCs. The sequence derives from a woman aged 40-49 years in good health. Some clones in this sample may be carry-over from other donors' samples. The V and J genes are TRBV11-3 and TRBJ2-3; 7 bases fit TRBD2. CDR3 residues: CASSSQRGLGTDTQYF. Written as DNA, the CDR3 is TGTGCCAGCAGCTCCCAGCGGGGACTGGGCACAGATACGCAGTATTTT.